Shown below are 18 T cell receptor beta chains from a single sample sequenced in a study of blood T cell repertoires in COVID-19. TCRdb keeps only in-frame clones here, not all; method: immunoSEQ multiplex PCR. The data hold approximately 220,000 clones, with around 91% observed a single time. Sample: PBMCs or T cells enriched from blood (not recorded which). Every receptor here comes from a woman between 18 and 30 years old in a cohort exposed to, infected with or recovered from COVID-19 (not recorded which).

The CDR3 coding sequence is TGTGCCAGCAATCGACTAGCGGGAGTCTACGAGCAGTACTTC. Amino acids: CASNRLAGVYEQYF. J is TRBJ2-7 and V is TRBV6-5, with 12 bases lining up with TRBD2. The length of the CDR3 is 14 residues. In germline, CDR1 is MNHEY, CDR2 SVGAGI. Trimming took 7 bases from V and 3 from J; bases not matched to a gene: 4.

This rearrangement joins TRBV4-2 to TRBJ2-1; TRBD2 matches 7 bases. The CDR3 has 16 residues. The ends lost 3 bases at V and 4 bases at J; junction bases unmatched: 9. The germline V gene has CDR1 LGHNA and CDR2 YNFKEQ. CDR3: CASSQSLREVYNEQFF. For the CDR3, the DNA is TGTGCCAGCAGCCAGAGCCTCCGGGAGGTATACAATGAGCAGTTCTTC.

This chain uses TRBV24-1 with TRBJ1-5; the D gene is possibly TRBD1 (5 bases). V dropped 0 bases and J dropped 4 bases, with 12 bases sitting between them. Germline CDR1 and CDR2: KGHDR and SFDVKD. The CDR3 is made up of 16 amino acids. CDR3 DNA: TGTGCCACCAGTGATTTGGAACAGGAAGAAAATCAGCCCCAGCATTTT. It encodes CATSDLEQEENQPQHF.

CDR3 bases: TGTGCCAGCAGCTTAGATTACATAGAGACCCAGTACTTC. Translating it yields CASSLDYIETQYF. The chain recombines TRBV7-2 with TRBJ2-5; D is ambiguous. The CDR3 extends over 13 amino acids. CDR1 is SGHTA and CDR2 is FQGNSA in the germline V gene. Trimming shortened V by 1 base and J by 4 bases, and 7 bases separated the two germline ends.

The chain has TRBV5-1 and TRBJ2-3, with a tentative D call TRBD2 (6 bases). This CDR3 spans 15 amino acids. CDR1 SGHRS and CDR2 YFSETQ come from the germline V gene. Trimming took off 2 bases at V and 8 bases at J, with 18 bases between the two ends. The CDR3 spells CASSLSGQVGGTQYF. CDR3 sequence (DNA): TGCGCCAGCAGCTTATCGGGGCAGGTGGGAGGTACGCAGTATTTT.

The genes are TRBV11-2 and TRBJ2-3, with a weak D call TRBD2 (6 bases). The CDR3 runs to 15 residues. Trimming left V 4 bases short and J 6 bases short, with 17 bases between. Germline loops: CDR1 SGHAT, CDR2 FQNNGV. The CDR3 here is CASSSSGSAGDTQYF. CDR3 bases: TGTGCCAGCAGCTCCAGCGGGTCGGCGGGGGATACGCAGTATTTT.

This chain connects TRBV6-5 to TRBJ1-5, with a tentative D call TRBD1 (5 bases). Looked up from germline, CDR1 is MNHEY and CDR2 is SVGAGI. The CDR3 is 14 amino acids. V lost 2 bases to trimming and J lost 6 bases, with 11 bases between them. The CDR3 bases are TGTGCCAGCAGTTACGGGCAGGGTGCTCAGCCCCAGCATTTT. Protein sequence: CASSYGQGAQPQHF.

This chain joins TRBV5-1 and TRBJ2-2, with 11 bases matching TRBD2. V lost 0 bases to trimming and J lost 4 bases; unmatched junction nucleotides: 14. The CDR3 is 20 residues long. Germline V CDR1 and CDR2: SGHRS, YFSETQ. CDR3 sequence reads: CASSLAGTSGRSSGTGELFF. The CDR3 coding sequence is TGCGCCAGCAGCTTGGCCGGTACTAGCGGGAGATCTTCGGGCACCGGGGAGCTGTTTTTT.

The chain couples TRBV7-8 to TRBJ1-2; maybe TRBD1 (5 bases). This CDR3 comprises 15 residues. Germline V gene lookup returns CDR1 SGHVS and CDR2 FQNEAQ. V was pared by 0 bases and J by 6 bases, with 14 bases between. CDR3 bases: TGTGCCAGCAGCTTAGCGCCCGAAGGGGTGGATGGCTACACCTTC. Its translation is CASSLAPEGVDGYTF.

The J gene is TRBJ1-1, the V gene TRBV7-2; D is unclear. This CDR3 contains 14 residues. Trimming cost V 1 base and J 5 bases, with 11 bases left between them. The germline CDR1 and CDR2 sequences are SGHTA and FQGNSA. The CDR3 DNA reads as TGTGCCAGCAGCTTAGATTTGGAGGTGACTGAAGCTTTCTTT. It is translated as CASSLDLEVTEAFF.

The chain carries TRBV12-5 and TRBJ1-1, with 7 bases lining up with TRBD1. The CDR3 covers 17 residues. Germline CDR1 is LGHNT and CDR2 is FRNRAP. V lost 1 base, J lost 5 bases, and 13 bases stayed unmatched. CDR3 sequence (DNA): TGTGCTAGTGGTTTGGGTCCGGAACAGGGGTGGCGGACTGAAGCTTTCTTT. Its translation: CASGLGPEQGWRTEAFF.

The chain is built from TRBV13 and TRBJ2-1; TRBD2 is a possible D gene (6 bases). This CDR3 has 13 residues. Trimming cost V 5 bases and J 4 bases, with 9 bases left between them. The germline gives CDR1 PRHDT, CDR2 FYEKMQ (reference sequence). The CDR3 is CASSAGGYNEQFF. CDR3 in DNA: TGTGCCAGCAGCGCCGGGGGTTACAATGAGCAGTTCTTC.

The chain is built from TRBV7-6 and TRBJ2-7; 9 bases agree with TRBD2. Trimming removed 5 bases from V and 4 bases from J; junction bases left unmatched: 9. CDR3 length equals 15 residues. The germline gives CDR1 SGHVS, CDR2 FNYEAQ. CDR3 region: CASSPPNSGSYEQYF. The CDR3, as DNA: TGTGCCAGCAGCCCTCCAAATAGCGGGAGTTACGAGCAGTACTTC.

V usage is TRBV28 and J usage is TRBJ1-4, with TRBD1 matching over 7 bases. The V segment lost 7 bases and the J segment 7 bases; nucleotides outside the gene matches: 9. CDR3 length: 14 residues. Germline CDR1 and CDR2: MDHEN and SYDVKM. In DNA form, the CDR3 reads TGTGCCAGCACTTTCACAGGGGAATCTGAAAAACTGTTTTTT. This translates into CASTFTGESEKLFF.

This clone was seen just once. The chain recombines TRBV24-1 with TRBJ2-2; tentative D call: TRBD2 (5 bases). CDR1 is KGHDR and CDR2 is SFDVKD in the germline V gene. The CDR3 has 14 residues. Trimming left V 4 bases short and J 4 bases short, with 9 bases between. As DNA, the CDR3 is TGTGCCACCAGTGAATCGGGAAGCACCGGGGAGCTGTTTTTT. This encodes CATSESGSTGELFF.

This chain joins TRBV5-4 and TRBJ2-2, with D perhaps TRBD1 (5 bases). Germline CDR1 reads SGHNT; CDR2 reads YYREEE (reference sequence). CDR3 size: 17 residues. V dropped 4 bases and J dropped 0 bases, with 16 bases sitting between them. CDR3: CASSPRATVANTGELFF. The CDR3 DNA is TGTGCCAGCAGCCCCAGGGCGACAGTCGCGAACACCGGGGAGCTGTTTTTT. The full variable domain, with the rest looked up from reference TRBV5-4 and TRBJ2-2, is ETGVTQSPTHLIKTRGQQVTLRCSSQSGHNTVSWYQQALGQGPQFIFQYYREEENGRGNFPPRFSGLQFPNYSSELNVNALELDDSALYLCASSPRATVANTGELFFGEGSRLTVL.

The V gene is TRBV7-3, the J gene TRBJ1-3; D gene unclear. Germline V gene sequence: CDR1 SGHTA, CDR2 FQGTGA. With 0 bases removed from V and 2 bases from J, the gap between germline ends came to 8 bases. The CDR3 has 15 residues. The CDR3 reads CASSLTDNPGNTIYF. DNA of the CDR3: TGTGCCAGCAGCTTAACAGACAACCCTGGAAACACCATATATTTT.

J is TRBJ1-5 and V is TRBV28, with D possibly matching TRBD1 (6 bases). V was shortened by 4 bases and J by 0 bases, with 13 bases between the two germline ends. The CDR3 contains 16 residues. CDR1 MDHEN and CDR2 SYDVKM come from the germline V gene. CDR3 sequence (DNA): TGTGCCAGCAGTTCCGGGACATCGTATAGCAATCAGCCCCAGCATTTT. Translation gives CASSSGTSYSNQPQHF.